This T cell receptor beta chain was documented in a study of T cells expressing NK-cell markers (TCRdb year 2020). With regard to the full study: In sorted CD3+CD56+NKG2C+, CD3+CD56+NKG2C- and CD3+CD56-NKG2C+ T-cell subsets from about 8 donors, TCR beta-chain repertoires were profiled. Of the eight sequenced donors, seven were found to be HCMV-seropositive and one was found to be HCMV-seronegative. Sequencing of the libraries produced 2 x 150 bp reads on Illumina HiSeq 2000/2500, MiSeq or NextSeq. The study sequenced eight donors, all healthy volunteers chosen at random: three men and five women.

The instrument given in TCRdb is Illumina HiSeq 2000. The TCR beta cDNA libraries were made using 5'RACE template switching, a step that added both a universal primer site and unique molecular identifiers. cDNA synthesis was primed from the TCR beta constant segment, followed by two successive PCR amplification steps. Under the source paper's analysis protocol: Reads were demultiplexed and grouped by UMI with MIGEC, and clonotypes were assembled and quantified with MiTCR. To exclude erroneous sequences, any TCR cDNA sequence not supported by at least two reads was discarded. The tcR package was used for downstream repertoire analysis, with clonotypes matched between fractions based on CDR3 nucleotide sequence plus V segment. VDJmatch was used to annotate antigen specificity against VDJdb, with one amino acid substitution in CDR3 permitted. Reads reprocessed by TCRdb are summarized as one entry per CDR3 protein sequence, and DNA is absent. The V and J calls and clone size are TCRdb's, not the authors'. This sample's table has entries for about 190,000 distinct CDR3 sequences. About 19% of the sample is taken by the ten largest.

With regard to this clonotype: The antigen this receptor binds is unknown.

The full study reports these points: In 5 to 7 donors, the dominant CD3+CD56+NKG2C+ clonotypes were found to rank among the top 10 CD8+ clonotypes and to make up about 1.0-7.5% of CD8+ T cells. Those dominant clonotypes were again the most abundant among CD3+CD56-NKG2C+ cells in a few donors, at about 25-65%. Whether the expanded NKG2C-expressing T cell clones were specific for HCMV antigens was left unclear.

A commercial ELISA kit detecting HCMV-specific IgG in serum was used to determine HCMV serostatus. Peripheral blood mononuclear cells were isolated from blood by Ficoll density gradient centrifugation. The CDR3 holds 15 amino acids from the cysteine to the phenylalanine. No DNA sequence is on record. CDR1 and CDR2 are read off the germline V gene as MDHEN and SYDVKM. The chain is made from TRBV28 and TRBJ2-7; TCRdb's D call of TRBD1 is untestable without DNA. Sequencing input: blood T cells: a sorted CD56 or NKG2C T cell subset, CD4+ or CD8+ T cells, or bulk PBMC T cells (not recorded which). The TCR was taken from a man aged 18-69 years in good health. The CDR3: CASSWGQGLSYEQYF.